This entry lists 8 T cell receptor beta chains sequenced from one sample in a study of T-cell memory formation after mild COVID-19. MiXCR was run by TCRdb on the 5' RACE reads, yielding one entry per CDR3 protein. The table shows about 190,000 distinct CDR3 sequences, with around 18% occurring only once. The sequenced sample consisted of PBMCs or a T cell subset sorted from them (not recorded which). The receptors were sampled from an adult woman who had mild COVID-19 (a few samples of this study predate the infection). Cell type and time point are not known.

This clonotype was found a few times. The CDR3 region has the DNA TGCAGTGCTAGCGTAGGGGCTTACGAGCAGTACTTC. Its translation: CSASVGAYEQYF. The chain recombines TRBV20-1 with TRBJ2-7; TRBD1 might be the D (5 bases). The V and J ends lost 3 bases and 4 bases respectively, with 10 bases between them. Germline CDR1 is DFQATT and CDR2 is SNEGSKA (reference sequence). CDR3 length: 12 amino acids.

At least ten counts were recorded for this clonotype. This rearrangement joins TRBV7-2 to TRBJ2-1; D ambiguous. This CDR3 contains 14 residues. V lost 4 bases and J lost 8, with 15 bases in between. Germline values: CDR1 SGHTA, CDR2 FQGNSA. CDR3 nucleotides: TGTGCCAGCAGCTCAGTAGGTCAAGCGTATGAGCAGTTCTTC. As protein: CASSSVGQAYEQFF.

V and J are TRBV20-1 and TRBJ1-6; the D is unclear. Germline values: CDR1 DFQATT, CDR2 SNEGSKA (reference sequence). CDR3 length: 14 residues. V shed 2 bases and J shed 7 bases, with 12 bases lying between them. The CDR3 sequence: CSARTAPLNSPLHF. The CDR3, as DNA: TGCAGTGCTAGAACGGCGCCCTTAAATTCACCCCTCCACTTT.

The chain joins TRBV6-5 to TRBJ2-3, with TRBD2 matching over 11 bases. J was trimmed by 5 bases and V by 1 base; bases with no gene match: 20. The CDR3 runs 21 residues. Germline CDR1 and CDR2: MNHEY and SVGAGI. The CDR3 reads CASSYYPSRVLAGAAGDTQYF. In DNA, the CDR3 is TGTGCCAGCAGTTACTACCCCAGCAGGGTACTAGCGGGAGCGGCCGGAGATACGCAGTATTTT.

This clonotype was seen only a few times. The CDR3 DNA is TGTGCCACCGCACGGTCTAATGAAAAACTGTTTTTT. It codes for CATARSNEKLFF. V gene TRBV12-3 or TRBV12-4 combines with J gene TRBJ1-4; no firm D call. V lost 10 bases and J lost 3, with 9 bases in between. This CDR3 has 12 amino acids.

The chain is built from TRBV7-8 and TRBJ2-7, with D uncertain. V dropped 3 bases and J dropped 6 bases, with 15 bases sitting between them. CDR1 SGHVS and CDR2 FQNEAQ come from the germline V gene. The length of the CDR3 is 14 residues. For the CDR3, the DNA is TGTGCCAGCAGCTTCCGATTCCTTTCGTTCGAGCAGTACTTC. Translating it yields CASSFRFLSFEQYF.

This clonotype was counted a single time. This CDR3 is CASTLMGALTQETQYF. Here the CDR3 DNA reads TGTGCCAGCACTTTAATGGGTGCCTTAACCCAAGAGACCCAGTACTTC. V gene TRBV2 combines with J gene TRBJ2-5; the D is unclear. Per the germline V gene, CDR1 is SNHLY and CDR2 is FYNNEI. Trimming cost V 7 bases and J 1 base, with 19 bases left between them. The CDR3 sequence is 16 residues long.

This clonotype came up a few times. V and J are TRBV18 and TRBJ2-3; D may be TRBD1 or TRBD2 (5 bases each). The CDR3 extends over 12 amino acids. Germline V gives CDR1 KGHSH, CDR2 LQKENI. The V and J ends lost 3 bases and 6 bases respectively, with 7 bases between them. This chain's CDR3 is CASSPWGDTQYF. The CDR3, as DNA: TGTGCCAGCTCACCGTGGGGGGATACGCAGTATTTT.